The clone carrying this T cell receptor beta chain was seen a single time. Its cognate antigen is unknown. A much more abundant neighbour one base away suggests this may be a read error. This entry is derived from a study of tumor and adjacent non-tumor tissue in lung cancer. Overall study context: The cohort had about 12 adenocarcinoma, 2 squamous cell and 1 small cell patients. Aged about 31 to 76 years, patients included fewer than 11 men and about 5 women with stage I to III disease. Samples averaged about 4.2 million productive TCRbeta reads each. Regarding the study as a whole: Higher tumor TCR diversity was associated with shorter survival.

A modified ARM-PCR protocol with three rounds of nested PCR amplified TCRbeta. MiXCR, applied by TCRdb to the multiplex PCR reads, yields one record per CDR3 protein. The sample carries about 93,000 distinct CDR3 sequences, around 64% recorded once. No cell sorting was done before RNA was extracted from the tissue. Germline CDR1 and CDR2: SGHTS and YDEGEE. CDR3 length: 15 residues. The chain links TRBV5-8 to TRBJ2-1; 9 bases align to TRBD1. The clonotype comes from a man aged 55 to 70 with non-small cell lung cancer. The sample taken for sequencing was lung tumor tissue. CDR3 bases: TGTGCCAGCAGCTTACAGGGGGCTTCCTACAATGAGCAGCTCTTC. Amino acid sequence: CASSLQGASYNEQLF.